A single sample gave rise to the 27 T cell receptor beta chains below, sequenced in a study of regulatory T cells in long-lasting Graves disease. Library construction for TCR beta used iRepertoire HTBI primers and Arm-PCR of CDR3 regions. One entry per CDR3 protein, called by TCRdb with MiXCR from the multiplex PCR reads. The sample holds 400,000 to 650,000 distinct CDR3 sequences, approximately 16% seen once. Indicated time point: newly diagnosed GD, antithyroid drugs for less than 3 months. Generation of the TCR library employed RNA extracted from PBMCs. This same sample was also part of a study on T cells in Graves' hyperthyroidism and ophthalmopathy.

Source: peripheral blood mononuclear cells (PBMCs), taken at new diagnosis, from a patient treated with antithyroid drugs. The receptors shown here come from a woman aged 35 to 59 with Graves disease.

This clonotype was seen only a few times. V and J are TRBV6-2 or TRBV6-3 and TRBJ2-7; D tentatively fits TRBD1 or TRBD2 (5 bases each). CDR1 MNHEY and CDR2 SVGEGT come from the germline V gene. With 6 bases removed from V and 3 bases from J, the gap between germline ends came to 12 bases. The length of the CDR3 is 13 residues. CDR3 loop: CASRWDGVYEQYF. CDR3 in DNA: TGTGCCAGCAGGTGGGACGGGGTCTACGAGCAGTACTTC.

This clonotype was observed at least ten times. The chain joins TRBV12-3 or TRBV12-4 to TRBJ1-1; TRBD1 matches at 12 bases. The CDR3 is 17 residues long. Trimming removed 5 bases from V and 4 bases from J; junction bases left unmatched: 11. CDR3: CASSPEVGQGAFTEAFF. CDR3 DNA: TGTGCCAGCAGTCCAGAGGTGGGACAGGGGGCCTTCACTGAAGCTTTCTTT.

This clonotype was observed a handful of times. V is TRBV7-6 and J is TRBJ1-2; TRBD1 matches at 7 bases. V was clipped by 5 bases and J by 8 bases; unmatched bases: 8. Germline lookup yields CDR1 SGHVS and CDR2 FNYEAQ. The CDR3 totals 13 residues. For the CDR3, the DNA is TGTGCCAGCAGCGGATCACAGGGGAGCGGCTACACCTTC. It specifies CASSGSQGSGYTF.

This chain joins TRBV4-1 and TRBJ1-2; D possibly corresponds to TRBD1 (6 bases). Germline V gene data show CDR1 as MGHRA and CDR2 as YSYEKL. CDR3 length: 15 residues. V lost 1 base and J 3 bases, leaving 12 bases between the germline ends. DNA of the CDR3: TGCGCCAGCAGCCAAGCGGGGGGCGCACACTATGGCTACACCTTC. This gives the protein CASSQAGGAHYGYTF.

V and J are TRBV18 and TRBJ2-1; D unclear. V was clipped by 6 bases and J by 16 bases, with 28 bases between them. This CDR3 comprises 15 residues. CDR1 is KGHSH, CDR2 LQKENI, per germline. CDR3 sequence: CASSVSSTAPMSIFF. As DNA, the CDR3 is TGTGCCAGCTCTGTGTCGAGTACCGCCCCGATGAGCATATTCTTC. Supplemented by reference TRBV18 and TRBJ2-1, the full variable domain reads NAGVMQNPRHLVRRRGQEARLRCSPMKGHSHVYWYRQLPEEGLKFMVYLQKENIIDESGMPKERFSAEFPKEGPSILRIQQVVRGDSAAYFCASSVSSTAPMSIFFGPGTRLTVL.

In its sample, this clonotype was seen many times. CDR3 residues: CATGRGKTVNNEKLFF. The CDR3 region has the DNA TGTGCCACAGGGCGGGGGAAGACTGTGAATAATGAAAAACTGTTTTTT. The chain is built from TRBV6-1 and TRBJ1-4, with D possibly TRBD1 on 5 matching bases. CDR1 MNHNS and CDR2 SASEGT come from the germline V gene. Deletions cut 10 bases from V and 4 bases from J, with 22 bases between. This CDR3 contains 16 residues.

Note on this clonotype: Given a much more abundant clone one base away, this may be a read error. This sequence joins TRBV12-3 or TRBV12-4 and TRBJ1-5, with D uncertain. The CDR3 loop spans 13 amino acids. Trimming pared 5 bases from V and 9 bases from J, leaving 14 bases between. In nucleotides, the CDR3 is TGTGCCAGCAGTAATCGGGGTGCTCGGCCCCAGCATTTT. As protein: CASSNRGARPQHF.

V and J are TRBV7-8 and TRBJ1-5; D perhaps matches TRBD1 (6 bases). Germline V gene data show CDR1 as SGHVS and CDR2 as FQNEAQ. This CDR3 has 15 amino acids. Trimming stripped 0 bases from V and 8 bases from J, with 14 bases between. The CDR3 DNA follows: TGTGCCAGCAGCTTAGCGCGGGGGCTCTGGGAGCCCCAGCATTTT. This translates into CASSLARGLWEPQHF. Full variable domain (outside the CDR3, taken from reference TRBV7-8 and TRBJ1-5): GAGVSQSPRYKVAKRGQDVALRCDPISGHVSLFWYQQALGQGPEFLTYFQNEAQLDKSGLPSDRFFAERPEGSVSTLKIQRTQQEDSAVYLCASSLARGLWEPQHFGDGTRLSIL.

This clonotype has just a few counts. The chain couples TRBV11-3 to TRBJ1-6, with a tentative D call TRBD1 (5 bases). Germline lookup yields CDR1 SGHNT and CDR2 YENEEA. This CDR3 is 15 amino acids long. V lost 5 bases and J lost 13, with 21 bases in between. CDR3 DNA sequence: TGTGCCAGCAGCATTAGCCGCCGGGACTCTTGGCCCCTCCACTTT. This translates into CASSISRRDSWPLHF.

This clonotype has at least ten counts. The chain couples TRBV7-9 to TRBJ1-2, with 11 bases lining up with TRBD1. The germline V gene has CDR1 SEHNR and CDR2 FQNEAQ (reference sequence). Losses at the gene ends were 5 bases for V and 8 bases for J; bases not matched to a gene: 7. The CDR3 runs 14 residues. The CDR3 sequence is CASSPDRGPEGYTF. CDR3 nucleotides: TGTGCCAGCAGCCCGGACAGGGGGCCAGAGGGCTACACCTTC. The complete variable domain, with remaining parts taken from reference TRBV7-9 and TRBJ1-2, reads DTGVSQNPRHKITKRGQNVTFRCDPISEHNRLYWYRQTLGQGPEFLTYFQNEAQLEKSRLLSDRFSAERPKGSFSTLEIQRTEQGDSAMYLCASSPDRGPEGYTFGSGTRLTVV.

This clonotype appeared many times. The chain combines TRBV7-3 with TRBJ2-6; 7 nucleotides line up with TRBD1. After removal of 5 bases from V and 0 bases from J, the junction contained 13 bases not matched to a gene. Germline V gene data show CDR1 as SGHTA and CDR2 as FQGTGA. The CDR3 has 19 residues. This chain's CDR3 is CASSLRQGALDSGANVLTF. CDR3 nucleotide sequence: TGTGCCAGCAGCCTCCGACAGGGAGCCCTGGACTCTGGGGCCAACGTCCTGACTTTC.

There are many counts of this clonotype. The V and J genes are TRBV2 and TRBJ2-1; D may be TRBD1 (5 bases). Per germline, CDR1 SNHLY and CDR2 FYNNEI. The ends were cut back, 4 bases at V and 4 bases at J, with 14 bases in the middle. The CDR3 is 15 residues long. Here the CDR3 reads CASSAEDTTYNEQFF. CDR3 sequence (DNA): TGTGCCAGCAGTGCTGAGGACACGACTTACAATGAGCAGTTCTTC.

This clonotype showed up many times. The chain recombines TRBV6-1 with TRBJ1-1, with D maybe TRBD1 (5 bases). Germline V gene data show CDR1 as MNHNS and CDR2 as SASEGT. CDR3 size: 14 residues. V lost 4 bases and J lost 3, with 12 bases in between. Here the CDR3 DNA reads TGTGCCAGCAGTGCCAGGGTGGGAGACACTGAAGCTTTCTTT. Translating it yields CASSARVGDTEAFF.

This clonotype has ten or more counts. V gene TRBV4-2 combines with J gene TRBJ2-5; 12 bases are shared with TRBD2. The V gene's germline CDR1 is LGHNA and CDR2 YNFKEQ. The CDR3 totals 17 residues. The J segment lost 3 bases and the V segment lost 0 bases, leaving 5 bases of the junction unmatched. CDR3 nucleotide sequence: TGTGCCAGCAGCCAAGATACTAGCGGGGGGTATGAAGAGACCCAGTACTTC. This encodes CASSQDTSGGYEETQYF.

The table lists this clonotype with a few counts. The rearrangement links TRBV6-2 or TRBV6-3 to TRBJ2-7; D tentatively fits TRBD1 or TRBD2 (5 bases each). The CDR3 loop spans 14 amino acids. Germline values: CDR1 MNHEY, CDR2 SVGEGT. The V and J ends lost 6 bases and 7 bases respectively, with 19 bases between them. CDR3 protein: CASRPLGTTSEQYF. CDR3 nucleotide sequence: TGTGCCAGCAGACCCCTAGGGACCACTAGTGAGCAGTACTTC.

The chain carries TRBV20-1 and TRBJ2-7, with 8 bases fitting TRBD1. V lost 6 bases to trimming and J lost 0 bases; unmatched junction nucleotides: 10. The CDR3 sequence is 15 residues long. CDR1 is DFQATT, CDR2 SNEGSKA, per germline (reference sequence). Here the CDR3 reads CSASTGDIGSYEQYF. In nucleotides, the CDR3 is TGCAGTGCATCGACAGGGGATATAGGCTCCTACGAGCAGTACTTC.

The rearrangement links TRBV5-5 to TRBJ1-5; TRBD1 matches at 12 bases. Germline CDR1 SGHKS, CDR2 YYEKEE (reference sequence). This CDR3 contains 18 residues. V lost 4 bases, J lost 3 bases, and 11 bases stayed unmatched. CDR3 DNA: TGTGCCAGCAGCCCACGGGTGGGGGACAGGGGGCCCAATCAGCCCCAGCATTTT. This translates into CASSPRVGDRGPNQPQHF.

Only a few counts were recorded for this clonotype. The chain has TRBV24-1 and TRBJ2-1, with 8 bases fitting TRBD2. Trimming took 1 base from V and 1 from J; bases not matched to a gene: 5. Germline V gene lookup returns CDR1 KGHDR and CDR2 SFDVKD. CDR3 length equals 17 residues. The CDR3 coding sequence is TGTGCCACCAGTGATTTCGGCGGGGGGAAATCCTACAATGAGCAGTTCTTC. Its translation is CATSDFGGGKSYNEQFF.

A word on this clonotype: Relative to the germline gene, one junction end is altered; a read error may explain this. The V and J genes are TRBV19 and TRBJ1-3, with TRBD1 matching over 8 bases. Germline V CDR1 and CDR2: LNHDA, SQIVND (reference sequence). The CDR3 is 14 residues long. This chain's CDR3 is CASSPGTGGTTIYF. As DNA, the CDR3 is TGTGCCAGTAGTCCAGGGACAGGTGGAACCACCATATATTTT.

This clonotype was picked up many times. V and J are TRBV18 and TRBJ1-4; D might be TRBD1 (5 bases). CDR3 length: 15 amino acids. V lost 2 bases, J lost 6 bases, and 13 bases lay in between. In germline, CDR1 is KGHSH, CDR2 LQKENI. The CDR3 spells CASSPWRTGDEKLFF. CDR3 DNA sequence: TGTGCCAGCTCACCATGGAGGACGGGGGATGAAAAACTGTTTTTT.

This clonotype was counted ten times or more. The CDR3 is CSARDFLEGYHNEQFF. The CDR3 region has the DNA TGCAGTGCTAGAGATTTTTTAGAAGGATATCACAATGAGCAGTTCTTC. This rearrangement joins TRBV20-1 to TRBJ2-1; unclear D gene. This CDR3 has 16 amino acids. From germline, CDR1 is DFQATT and CDR2 SNEGSKA (reference sequence). Trimming cost V 0 bases and J 5 bases, with 17 bases left between them.

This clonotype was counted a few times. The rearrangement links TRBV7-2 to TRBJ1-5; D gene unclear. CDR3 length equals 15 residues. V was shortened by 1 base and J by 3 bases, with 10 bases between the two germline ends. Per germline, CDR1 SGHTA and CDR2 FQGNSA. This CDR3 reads CASSLEYTVNQPQHF. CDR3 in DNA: TGTGCCAGCAGCTTAGAATACACAGTCAATCAGCCCCAGCATTTT.

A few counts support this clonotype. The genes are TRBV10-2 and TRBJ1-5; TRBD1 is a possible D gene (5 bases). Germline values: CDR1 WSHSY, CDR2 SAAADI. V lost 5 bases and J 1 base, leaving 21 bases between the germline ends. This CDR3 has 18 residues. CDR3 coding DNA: TGCGCCAGCAGTACGTTGGGGAGTGGGGCATTGAGCAATCAGCCCCAGCATTTT. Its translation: CASSTLGSGALSNQPQHF.

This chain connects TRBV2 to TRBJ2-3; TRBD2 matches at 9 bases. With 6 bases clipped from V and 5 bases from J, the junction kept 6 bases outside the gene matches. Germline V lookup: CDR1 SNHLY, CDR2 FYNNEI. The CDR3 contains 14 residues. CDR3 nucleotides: TGTGCCAGCAGATATAGCGGGGGCGGAGATACGCAGTATTTT. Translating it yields CASRYSGGGDTQYF.

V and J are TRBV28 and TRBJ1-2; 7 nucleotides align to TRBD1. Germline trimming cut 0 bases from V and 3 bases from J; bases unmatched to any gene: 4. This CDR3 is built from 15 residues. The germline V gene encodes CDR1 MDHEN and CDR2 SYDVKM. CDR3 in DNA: TGTGCCAGCAGTTTATGGCAGGGGGGAGACTATGGCTACACCTTC. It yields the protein CASSLWQGGDYGYTF.

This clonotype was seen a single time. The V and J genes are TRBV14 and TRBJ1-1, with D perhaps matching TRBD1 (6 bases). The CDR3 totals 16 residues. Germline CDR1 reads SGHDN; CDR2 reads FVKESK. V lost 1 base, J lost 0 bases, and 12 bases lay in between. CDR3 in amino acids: CASSQVPRGVNTEAFF. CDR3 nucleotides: TGTGCCAGCAGCCAAGTTCCTAGGGGGGTGAACACTGAAGCTTTCTTT.

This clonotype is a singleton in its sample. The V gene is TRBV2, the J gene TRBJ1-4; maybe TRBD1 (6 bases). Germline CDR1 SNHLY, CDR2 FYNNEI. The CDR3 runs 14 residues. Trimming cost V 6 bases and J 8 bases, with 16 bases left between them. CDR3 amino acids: CASSEQGSEEKLFF. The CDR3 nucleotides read TGTGCCAGCAGCGAACAGGGAAGTGAGGAAAAACTGTTTTTT.